This T cell receptor (beta chain) was captured in a study of T cells after yellow fever vaccination. Study as a whole: Any fraction with a low cell number was prepared using SMART-Seq v4 Ultra Low Input.

The TCR cDNA carried a universal primer site and UMIs from 5'RACE template switching. Using its own MiXCR run on the 5' RACE reads, TCRdb lists one record per CDR3 protein. The sample yields 250,000 to 400,000 distinct CDR3 sequences, roughly 4.3% seen once. This clonotype came up many times. Its antigen is unknown. The study's findings and limits: Subsequent booster samples again held most clones from primary vaccination (under 98% CD4, 85% to 90% CD8). Abundant clonotypes from the bulk population could contaminate FACS-sorted repertoires.

This CDR3 region has 14 residues. Unmatched junction bases numbered 6, after V lost 3 bases and J lost 6 bases. The germline gives CDR1 LGHDT, CDR2 YNNKEL (reference sequence). The rearrangement links TRBV3-1 to TRBJ1-2; TRBD1 matches at 8 bases. The receptor comes from a young man who received the YFV17D yellow fever vaccine. The sample was PBMCs, taken 5 days after the yellow fever booster vaccination. The CDR3 region is CASSHLTGGNGYTF. The CDR3 DNA follows: TGTGCCAGCAGCCACCTCACAGGGGGTAATGGCTACACCTTC. The variable domain in full, with the rest retrieved from reference TRBV3-1 and TRBJ1-2, is DTAVSQTPKYLVTQMGNDKSIKCEQNLGHDTMYWYKQDSKKFLKIMFSYNNKELIINETVPNRFSPKSPDKAHLNLHINSLELGDSAVYFCASSHLTGGNGYTFGSGTRLTVV.